These 27 T cell receptor beta chains came from one sample sequenced in a study of control samples from healthy donors and cancer patients. Repertoires were generated with immunoSEQ multiplex PCR, while TCRdb's copy carries only in-frame clones and drops some. The sample yields about 70,000 clones, nearly 85% seen once. Sequencing used blood. The receptors here all came from a man aged 50 to 60 in good health.

The chain joins TRBV5-1 to TRBJ1-2; perhaps TRBD1 as D (5 bases). The CDR3 runs to 14 residues. Between the trimmed V and J ends, which lost 1 base and 10 bases, there was a span of 17 bases. Germline CDR1 and CDR2: SGHRS and YFSETQ. The CDR3 loop reads CASSLLQTPGDYTF. The CDR3 nucleotides read TGCGCCAGCAGCTTGCTACAGACCCCGGGGGACTACACCTTC.

This chain links TRBV2 with TRBJ1-2, with a tentative D call TRBD1 (5 bases). Trimming left V 0 bases short and J 5 bases short, with 10 bases between. This CDR3 comprises 14 residues. Germline assignment: CDR1 SNHLY and CDR2 FYNNEI. The CDR3 DNA follows: TGTGCCAGCAGTGAAGCGTCAGGGAGGTATGGCTACACCTTC. Residues: CASSEASGRYGYTF.

V usage is TRBV18 and J usage is TRBJ1-1; D remains ambiguous. Germline CDR1 reads KGHSH; CDR2 reads LQKENI. Trimming removed 2 bases at V and 0 bases at J, with 13 bases between. The CDR3 has 16 residues. The CDR3 DNA reads as TGTGCCAGCTCACCATTGGCCTTGGGGATGAACACTGAAGCTTTCTTT. Its protein is CASSPLALGMNTEAFF.

The V call is TRBV19, the J call TRBJ1-5; D remains ambiguous. Germline V gene lookup returns CDR1 LNHDA and CDR2 SQIVND (reference sequence). This CDR3 is built from 15 residues. V was pared by 5 bases and J by 2 bases, with 13 bases between. CDR3 DNA: TGTGCCAGTAGTTCTCCGGGCCACGGCAATCAGCCCCAGCATTTT. It specifies CASSSPGHGNQPQHF.

CDR3 DNA: TGTGCCAGCAGTCGGCCGGGACAGGGGGATGAAAAACTGTTTTTT. This codes for CASSRPGQGDEKLFF. The chain links TRBV5-8 to TRBJ1-4; TRBD1 aligns across 11 bases. Unmatched junction bases numbered 6, after V lost 5 bases and J lost 6 bases. Germline lookup yields CDR1 SGHTS and CDR2 YDEGEE. This CDR3 has 15 residues.

The chain couples TRBV7-2 to TRBJ1-1; 12 nucleotides agree with TRBD1. The CDR3 extends over 15 amino acids. The V segment lost 5 bases and the J segment 9 bases; nucleotides outside the gene matches: 10. Germline-derived CDR1 and CDR2 are SGHTA and FQGNSA. The CDR3 region has the DNA TGTGCCAGCAGCCCAGACGGGACAGGGGGCTTAAAAGCTTTCTTT. Translation: CASSPDGTGGLKAFF.

J is TRBJ2-7 and V is TRBV5-4; D is undetermined. The CDR3 has 12 residues. V lost 3 bases, J lost 0 bases, and 4 bases lay in between. Germline loops: CDR1 SGHNT, CDR2 YYREEE (reference sequence). The CDR3 region is CASSWASYEQYF. In nucleotides, the CDR3 is TGTGCCAGCAGCTGGGCCTCCTACGAGCAGTACTTC.

This chain links TRBV4-2 with TRBJ1-6, with D possibly matching TRBD1 (6 bases). CDR3 length: 16 amino acids. Germline CDR1 reads LGHNA; CDR2 reads YNFKEQ. V was trimmed by 0 bases and J by 9 bases, leaving 15 bases between them. The CDR3 DNA reads TGTGCCAGCAGCCAAGATATAAGGGGGGCTTTTTCACCCCTCCACTTT. This sequence encodes CASSQDIRGAFSPLHF.

CDR3: CASSGGQGGASIQYF. DNA for the CDR3: TGTGCCAGCAGTGGGGGACAGGGAGGCGCAAGCATTCAGTACTTC. The rearrangement uses TRBV6-2 or TRBV6-3 and TRBJ2-4, with 9 nucleotides matching TRBD1. The CDR3 spans 15 residues. The trim removed 5 bases at V and 9 bases at J, leaving 11 bases unmatched. Germline V gene data show CDR1 as MNHEY and CDR2 as SVGEGT.

The chain joins TRBV11-3 to TRBJ2-7, with D uncertain. V was clipped by 0 bases and J by 3 bases, with 9 bases between them. The CDR3 consists of 14 residues. Germline V lookup: CDR1 SGHNT, CDR2 YENEEA. The CDR3 DNA sequence: TGTGCCAGCAGCTTAGATTTGGTGGACTACGAGCAGTACTTC. Residues: CASSLDLVDYEQYF. Full variable domain (rest looked up from reference TRBV11-3 and TRBJ2-7): EAGVVQSPRYKIIEKKQPVAFWCNPISGHNTLYWYLQNLGQGPELLIRYENEEAVDDSQLPKDRFSAERLKGVDSTLKIQPAELGDSAVYLCASSLDLVDYEQYFGPGTRLTVT.

V gene TRBV6-2 or TRBV6-3 combines with J gene TRBJ1-2; TRBD1 matches 8 bases. V shed 6 bases, J shed 5 bases, and the junction held 8 bases outside the gene matches. This CDR3 has 14 residues. The germline V gene has CDR1 MNHEY and CDR2 SVGEGT. The CDR3 sequence is CASSSAGGTYGYTF. The CDR3 bases are TGTGCCAGCAGCAGCGCAGGGGGCACGTATGGCTACACCTTC.

The CDR3 DNA is TGCAGTGCCCCCAGGGACTACGAGCAGTACTTC. Translating gives CSAPRDYEQYF. The chain links TRBV20-1 to TRBJ2-7; a possible D gene is TRBD1 (5 bases). This CDR3 has 11 residues. CDR1 and CDR2 (germline): DFQATT, SNEGSKA (reference sequence). The V gene lost 6 bases and the J gene lost 3 bases, with 9 bases spanning the gap.

The chain is built from TRBV19 and TRBJ1-2; D perhaps matches TRBD1 (5 bases). V gave up 3 bases and J gave up 0 bases, with 11 bases separating them. CDR3 length: 15 residues. Germline-derived CDR1 and CDR2 are LNHDA and SQIVND (reference sequence). The DNA of the CDR3 is TGTGCCAGTAGTATGAACGGGGACCCTAACTATGGCTACACCTTC. Amino acid sequence: CASSMNGDPNYGYTF. Drawing the rest from reference TRBV19 and TRBJ1-2, the complete variable domain is DGGITQSPKYLFRKEGQNVTLSCEQNLNHDAMYWYRQDPGQGLRLIYYSQIVNDFQKGDIAEGYSVSREKKESFPLTVTSAQKNPTAFYLCASSMNGDPNYGYTFGSGTRLTVV.

V gene TRBV7-6 combines with J gene TRBJ2-1; 7 nucleotides line up with TRBD2. The CDR3 totals 15 residues. Germline assignment: CDR1 SGHVS and CDR2 FNYEAQ. Trimming cost V 1 base and J 2 bases; bases outside gene matches: 2. CDR3 residues: CASSLVRETYNEQFF. CDR3 DNA: TGTGCCAGCAGCTTAGTGCGGGAGACCTACAATGAGCAGTTCTTC. The whole variable domain, remainder taken from reference TRBV7-6 and TRBJ2-1, is GAGVSQSPRYKVTKRGQDVALRCDPISGHVSLYWYRQALGQGPEFLTYFNYEAQQDKSGLPNDRFSAERPEGSISTLTIQRTEQRDSAMYRCASSLVRETYNEQFFGPGTRLTVL.

This rearrangement joins TRBV28 to TRBJ1-5; D remains ambiguous. CDR1 MDHEN and CDR2 SYDVKM come from the germline V gene. This CDR3 has 17 amino acids. The V and J ends lost 4 bases and 1 base respectively, with 17 bases between them. In DNA, the CDR3 is TGTGCCAGCAGTTCCCGACAAAGGCCCAACAGCAATCAGCCCCAGCATTTT. Translating it yields CASSSRQRPNSNQPQHF.

The chain links TRBV5-4 to TRBJ1-2, with unresolved D. CDR1 and CDR2 from the germline V gene are SGHNT and YYREEE (reference sequence). The CDR3 is 15 residues long. V lost 4 bases and J 0 bases, leaving 13 bases between the germline ends. CDR3 coding DNA: TGTGCCAGCAGCCGGTTAAACAGAGCTAACTATGGCTACACCTTC. Residues: CASSRLNRANYGYTF. Looking up the rest from reference TRBV5-4 and TRBJ1-2 gives the full variable domain: ETGVTQSPTHLIKTRGQQVTLRCSSQSGHNTVSWYQQALGQGPQFIFQYYREEENGRGNFPPRFSGLQFPNYSSELNVNALELDDSALYLCASSRLNRANYGYTFGSGTRLTVV.

The chain joins TRBV11-2 to TRBJ2-7; D might be TRBD2 (5 bases). Germline V gene lookup returns CDR1 SGHAT and CDR2 FQNNGV. The V gene lost 2 bases and the J gene lost 4 bases, with 6 bases spanning the gap. The CDR3 sequence is 12 residues long. DNA of the CDR3: TGTGCCAGCAGCTTATTAGCGTACGAGCAGTACTTC. This encodes CASSLLAYEQYF. The variable domain in full, with the rest retrieved from reference TRBV11-2 and TRBJ2-7, is EAGVAQSPRYKIIEKRQSVAFWCNPISGHATLYWYQQILGQGPKLLIQFQNNGVVDDSQLPKDRFSAERLKGVDSTLKIQPAKLEDSAVYLCASSLLAYEQYFGPGTRLTVT.

This clone came up once. V usage is TRBV7-8 and J usage is TRBJ2-7; a possible D gene is TRBD1 (6 bases). The CDR3 has 14 residues. Germline values: CDR1 SGHVS, CDR2 FQNEAQ. V dropped 3 bases and J dropped 7 bases, with 16 bases sitting between them. The CDR3 DNA is TGTGCCAGCAGCTTTGACTTCGGGACAAATGAGCAGTACTTC. Its translation: CASSFDFGTNEQYF.

The rearrangement links TRBV19 to TRBJ1-2; the match to TRBD1 covers 7 bases. The germline gives CDR1 LNHDA, CDR2 SQIVND (reference sequence). CDR3 size: 17 residues. J was trimmed by 3 bases and V by 0 bases; bases with no gene match: 10. The CDR3 is CASSIDHPRGRDYGYTF. The CDR3 bases are TGTGCCAGTAGTATAGATCATCCAAGGGGGCGTGACTATGGCTACACCTTC.

This clone was observed a handful of times. The chain uses TRBV28 and TRBJ1-6; no reliable D call. Germline CDR1 MDHEN, CDR2 SYDVKM. The CDR3 totals 16 residues. The V gene lost 7 bases and the J gene lost 5 bases, with 18 bases spanning the gap. This CDR3 reads CASIFVRGSDNSPLHF. CDR3 coding DNA: TGTGCCAGCATCTTTGTGCGGGGATCGGATAATTCACCCCTCCACTTT. Complete variable domain (other parts from reference TRBV28 and TRBJ1-6): DVKVTQSSRYLVKRTGEKVFLECVQDMDHENMFWYRQDPGLGLRLIYFSYDVKMKEKGDIPEGYSVSREKKERFSLILESASTNQTSMYLCASIFVRGSDNSPLHFGNGTRLTVT.

The V gene is TRBV19, the J gene TRBJ2-4, with 10 bases lining up with TRBD1. The CDR3 runs to 19 residues. V lost 7 bases, J lost 0 bases, and 15 bases stayed unmatched. Germline-derived CDR1 and CDR2 are LNHDA and SQIVND (reference sequence). Here the CDR3 DNA reads TGTGCCAGTAAGCGGTTGGGGACAGGGGCCCTCGAAGCCAAAAACATTCAGTACTTC. Amino acid sequence: CASKRLGTGALEAKNIQYF.

The rearrangement uses TRBV20-1 and TRBJ1-1; D remains unclear. V dropped 3 bases and J dropped 1 base, with 12 bases sitting between them. Germline V lookup: CDR1 DFQATT, CDR2 SNEGSKA (reference sequence). The CDR3 contains 14 residues. DNA for the CDR3: TGCAGTGCTAGTTTCTACGGTGCGAACACTGAAGCTTTCTTT. Residues: CSASFYGANTEAFF.

The J gene is TRBJ2-3, the V gene TRBV10-3; no clear D gene. The V and J ends lost 5 bases and 2 bases respectively, with 8 bases between them. Germline V lookup: CDR1 ENHRY, CDR2 SYGVKD. The CDR3 has 13 residues. CDR3 DNA: TGTGCCATCAGTTACGTACTCACAGATACGCAGTATTTT. Translated, it gives CAISYVLTDTQYF.

This clone has just a few counts. The genes are TRBV7-2 and TRBJ2-1; 15 bases are a match to TRBD2. The V and J ends lost 4 bases and 8 bases, in that order; junction bases with no gene match: 3. Germline loops: CDR1 SGHTA, CDR2 FQGNSA. CDR3 length: 15 residues. CDR3 in amino acids: CASSSGTSGGYEQFF. The CDR3 DNA is TGTGCCAGCAGCTCCGGGACTAGCGGGGGGTATGAGCAGTTCTTC.

This clone was seen only a few times. The CDR3 reads CASSFRTDSNQPQHF. The DNA for the CDR3 is TGTGCCAGCAGCTTTCGGACGGATAGCAATCAGCCCCAGCATTTT. This rearrangement joins TRBV7-2 to TRBJ1-5; D is unresolved. Germline loops: CDR1 SGHTA, CDR2 FQGNSA. The V gene lost 3 bases and the J gene lost 0 bases, with 9 bases spanning the gap. This CDR3 is 15 amino acids long.

J is TRBJ2-5 and V is TRBV3-1 (or the pseudogene TRBV3-2), with D perhaps TRBD2 (6 bases). The CDR3 spans 14 residues. The germline CDR1 and CDR2 sequences are LGHDT and YNNKEL (reference sequence). V was trimmed by 3 bases and J by 4 bases, leaving 12 bases between them. The CDR3 region is CASSHGPGGETQYF. The CDR3 coding sequence is TGTGCCAGCAGCCACGGGCCCGGGGGAGAGACCCAGTACTTC.

CDR3 coding DNA: TGCGCCAGCAGCCAAGATGTAACTAGCGGGGCTCCGAACACCGGGGAGCTGTTTTTT. It codes for CASSQDVTSGAPNTGELFF. The chain combines TRBV4-3 with TRBJ2-2, with 10 bases matching TRBD2. Germline CDR1 and CDR2: LGHNA and YSLEER. The ends lost 0 bases at V and 0 bases at J; junction bases unmatched: 7. This CDR3 has 19 amino acids.